Listed below are T cell receptor beta chains from one sample, sequenced in a study of blood T cell repertoires in COVID-19. Data came from immunoSEQ multiplex PCR; TCRdb stores just in-frame clones and leaves some out. Of more than 150,000 clones listed, approximately 80% are singletons. Sequencing used peripheral blood. The receptors come from a woman aged 80 or over with COVID-19, enrolled during active disease. Both conserved end residues are part of each CDR3. The order of the fields is CDR3 protein, CDR3 DNA, V gene, clone size, D gene, J gene. A D gene is named only where the DNA matches it firmly. Expanded clones get a size class; other rows say once, few or many, or leave the size out.

CDR3 protein: CASSQRLSGEKLFF
CDR3 DNA: TGTGCCAGCAGCCAGAGGTTGTCCGGGGAAAAACTGTTTTTT
V gene: TRBV27
clone size: .
D gene: .
J gene: TRBJ1-4

CDR3 protein: CASSLSGDYTGELFF
CDR3 DNA: TGTGCCAGCAGTTTATCCGGGGACTACACCGGGGAGCTGTTTTTT
V gene: TRBV28
clone size: .
D gene: .
J gene: TRBJ2-2

CDR3 protein: CASSLAGETQYF
CDR3 DNA: TGTGCCAGCAGCTTAGCGGGCGAGACCCAGTACTTC
V gene: TRBV7-2
clone size: .
D gene: .
J gene: TRBJ2-5

CDR3 protein: CASSFTGGRETQYF
CDR3 DNA: TGCGCCAGCAGCTTCACAGGGGGTCGGGAGACCCAGTACTTC
V gene: TRBV5-1
clone size: once
D gene: TRBD1
J gene: TRBJ2-5

CDR3 protein: CASSLSAYWPEGYTF
CDR3 DNA: TGTGCCAGCAGTTTATCGGCATATTGGCCGGAGGGCTACACCTTC
V gene: TRBV27
clone size: .
D gene: .
J gene: TRBJ1-2

CDR3 protein: CASTDRQGGYEQYF
CDR3 DNA: TGTGCCAGCACCGATCGACAGGGAGGATACGAGCAGTACTTC
V gene: TRBV7-9
clone size: .
D gene: .
J gene: TRBJ2-7

CDR3 protein: CASTPRGTSGYNEQFF
CDR3 DNA: TGTGCCAGCACCCCTCGAGGGACTAGCGGTTACAATGAGCAGTTCTTC
V gene: TRBV28
clone size: .
D gene: TRBD2
J gene: TRBJ2-1

CDR3 protein: CASSLAQRGTGELFF
CDR3 DNA: TGTGCCAGCAGCTTAGCGCAAAGGGGCACCGGGGAGCTGTTTTTT
V gene: TRBV7-2
clone size: .
D gene: .
J gene: TRBJ2-2

CDR3 protein: CASSPSGNTGELFF
CDR3 DNA: TGTGCCAGCAGCCCTAGCGGGAACACCGGGGAGCTGTTTTTT
V gene: TRBV6-6
clone size: many
D gene: TRBD2
J gene: TRBJ2-2

CDR3 protein: CASSEEGGTEAFF
CDR3 DNA: TGTGCCAGCAGTGAAGAGGGAGGCACTGAAGCTTTCTTT
V gene: TRBV2
clone size: .
D gene: .
J gene: TRBJ1-1

CDR3 protein: CASSALAGVGEQYF
CDR3 DNA: TGTGCCAGCAGTGCCCTAGCGGGGGTCGGTGAGCAGTACTTC
V gene: TRBV2
clone size: .
D gene: TRBD2
J gene: TRBJ2-7

CDR3 protein: CAISDRTGGNTGELFF
CDR3 DNA: TGTGCCATCAGTGACCGGACAGGGGGGAACACCGGGGAGCTGTTTTTT
V gene: TRBV10-3
clone size: .
D gene: TRBD1
J gene: TRBJ2-2

CDR3 protein: CASSSTSGSTQYF
CDR3 DNA: TGTGCCAGCAGCTCGACTAGCGGGTCTACGCAGTATTTT
V gene: TRBV11-3
clone size: .
D gene: TRBD2
J gene: TRBJ2-3

CDR3 protein: CASSPGVLLAPEKLFF
CDR3 DNA: TGTGCCAGCTCACCAGGGGTCCTTCTAGCCCCGGAAAAACTGTTTTTT
V gene: TRBV18
clone size: .
D gene: .
J gene: TRBJ1-4

CDR3 protein: CASMQGGYSYEQYF
CDR3 DNA: TGCGCCAGCATGCAAGGAGGGTACTCCTACGAGCAGTACTTC
V gene: TRBV5-1
clone size: .
D gene: .
J gene: TRBJ2-7

CDR3 protein: CASSLGSYNEQFF
CDR3 DNA: TGTGCCAGCAGCTTAGGTAGTTACAATGAGCAGTTCTTC
V gene: TRBV11-2
clone size: .
D gene: .
J gene: TRBJ2-1

CDR3 protein: CASSGTSGRRTDTQYF
CDR3 DNA: TGCGCCAGCAGTGGGACTAGCGGGAGGCGGACAGATACGCAGTATTTT
V gene: TRBV10-1
clone size: .
D gene: TRBD2
J gene: TRBJ2-3

CDR3 protein: CASSLGSGDRERETQYF
CDR3 DNA: TGTGCCAGCAGCTTAGGTTCCGGGGACAGGGAAAGGGAGACCCAGTACTTC
V gene: TRBV7-9
clone size: .
D gene: TRBD1
J gene: TRBJ2-5

CDR3 protein: CASSYSPRGFGGYTF
CDR3 DNA: TGTGCCAGCAGTTACTCGCCCCGGGGGTTTGGAGGCTACACCTTC
V gene: TRBV6-5
clone size: few
D gene: .
J gene: TRBJ1-2

CDR3 protein: CAISESMEGGLNTEAFF
CDR3 DNA: TGTGCCATCAGTGAGTCTATGGAGGGAGGTTTGAACACTGAAGCTTTCTTT
V gene: TRBV10-3
clone size: .
D gene: .
J gene: TRBJ1-1

CDR3 protein: CASSLAGGLPNTEAFF
CDR3 DNA: TGCGCCAGCAGCTTGGCTGGAGGGCTCCCGAACACTGAAGCTTTCTTT
V gene: TRBV5-1
clone size: .
D gene: .
J gene: TRBJ1-1

CDR3 protein: CAIAGGAVSYEQYF
CDR3 DNA: TGTGCCATTGCCGGCGGGGCAGTCTCCTACGAGCAGTACTTC
V gene: TRBV10-3
clone size: .
D gene: .
J gene: TRBJ2-7

CDR3 protein: CASSYSWTDSNQPQHF
CDR3 DNA: TGTGCCAGCAGTTACTCCTGGACAGATAGCAATCAGCCCCAGCATTTT
V gene: TRBV6-5
clone size: .
D gene: .
J gene: TRBJ1-5

CDR3 protein: CASSYGPGQGVEAFF
CDR3 DNA: TGTGCCAGCAGTTATGGCCCGGGACAGGGGGTTGAAGCTTTCTTT
V gene: TRBV6-6
clone size: .
D gene: TRBD1
J gene: TRBJ1-1

CDR3 protein: CASSPRAGGSYEQYF
CDR3 DNA: TGTGCCAGCAGCCCCAGGGCAGGGGGCTCATACGAGCAGTACTTC
V gene: TRBV27
clone size: .
D gene: TRBD1
J gene: TRBJ2-7

CDR3 protein: CASSQAGTGIQETQYF
CDR3 DNA: TGCGCCAGCAGCCAAGCCGGGACAGGGATCCAAGAGACCCAGTACTTC
V gene: TRBV4-1
clone size: .
D gene: TRBD1
J gene: TRBJ2-5

CDR3 protein: CASSHRGEAFF
CDR3 DNA: TGTGCCAGCAGTCACCGAGGTGAAGCTTTCTTT
V gene: TRBV12-3/TRBV12-4
clone size: .
D gene: .
J gene: TRBJ1-1

CDR3 protein: CASSIDLGRDTQYF
CDR3 DNA: TGTGCCAGTAGTATAGATCTGGGGAGAGATACGCAGTATTTT
V gene: TRBV19
clone size: .
D gene: .
J gene: TRBJ2-3

CDR3 protein: CASSKNPGPNTGELFF
CDR3 DNA: TGTGCCAGCAGCAAAAACCCAGGGCCGAACACCGGGGAGCTGTTTTTT
V gene: TRBV7-7
clone size: .
D gene: .
J gene: TRBJ2-2

CDR3 protein: CASSEEVVRVTLYNEQFF
CDR3 DNA: TGTGCCAGCAGCGAGGAGGTCGTCCGGGTAACATTGTACAATGAGCAGTTCTTC
V gene: TRBV11-2
clone size: .
D gene: .
J gene: TRBJ2-1

CDR3 protein: CASRATGGAEKLFF
CDR3 DNA: TGTGCCAGCAGAGCGACAGGGGGCGCAGAAAAACTGTTTTTT
V gene: TRBV2
clone size: .
D gene: TRBD1
J gene: TRBJ1-4

CDR3 protein: CASRGLAGPDTQYF
CDR3 DNA: TGTGCCAGCAGGGGACTAGCGGGGCCAGATACGCAGTATTTT
V gene: TRBV7-9
clone size: .
D gene: TRBD2
J gene: TRBJ2-3

CDR3 protein: CASSPGQGTYNEQFF
CDR3 DNA: TGTGCCAGCAGTCCAGGACAGGGAACCTACAATGAGCAGTTCTTC
V gene: TRBV6-5
clone size: .
D gene: TRBD1
J gene: TRBJ2-1